Given below is one T cell receptor beta chain in context. This CDR3 contains 16 residues. CDR1 is ENHRY, CDR2 SYGVKD, per germline. J was trimmed by 1 base and V by 2 bases; bases with no gene match: 6. The sample originates from a study of CD4 T cells in relation to SARS-CoV-2 and coronaviruses. The unexposed donors gave CD4+ T cells in 2011-2018, prior to COVID-19. Sequencing was performed with immunoSEQ multiplex PCR; in TCRdb, only in-frame clones are kept and a portion is missing. This sample has roughly 71,000 clones; about 87% occur once, and the top ten carry more than 1.5%. The rearrangement joins TRBV10-3 to TRBJ2-5; TRBD1 aligns across 8 bases. Sequencing used memory CD4+ T cells from PBMCs. The sequence derives from a human donor in good health. As DNA, the CDR3 is TGTGCCATCAGTGAGCCGTGGACAGGGCCCCAAGAGACCCAGTACTTC. Protein sequence: CAISEPWTGPQETQYF.